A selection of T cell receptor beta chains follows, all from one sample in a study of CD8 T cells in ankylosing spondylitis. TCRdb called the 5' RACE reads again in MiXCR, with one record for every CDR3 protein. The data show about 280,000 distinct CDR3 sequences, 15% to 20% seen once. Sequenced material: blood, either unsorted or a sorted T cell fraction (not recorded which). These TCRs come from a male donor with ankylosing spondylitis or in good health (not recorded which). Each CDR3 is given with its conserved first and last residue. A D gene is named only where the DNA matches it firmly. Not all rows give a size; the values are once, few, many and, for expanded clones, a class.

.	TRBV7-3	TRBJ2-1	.	CASPRVFYNEQFF	TGTGCCAGCCCCAGGGTTTTCTACAATGAGCAGTTCTTC
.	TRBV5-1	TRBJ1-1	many	CASSLVGFNTEAFF	TGCGCCAGCAGCTTGGTCGGTTTCAACACTGAAGCTTTCTTT
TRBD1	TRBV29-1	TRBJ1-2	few	CSAPPQLPGQGEANYGYTF	TGCAGCGCCCCTCCACAGCTACCGGGACAGGGCGAAGCTAACTATGGCTACACCTTC
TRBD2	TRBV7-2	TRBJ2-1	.	CASSLSRGGPSYNEQFF	TGTGCCAGCAGTCTTAGCCGGGGGGGGCCCTCCTACAATGAGCAGTTCTTC
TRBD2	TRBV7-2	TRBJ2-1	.	CASSITSGGANEQFF	TGTGCCAGCAGCATCACTAGCGGGGGGGCCAATGAGCAGTTCTTC
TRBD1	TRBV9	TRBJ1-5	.	CASSVSGGRQPQHF	TGTGCCAGCAGCGTTTCAGGGGGCAGGCAGCCCCAGCATTTT
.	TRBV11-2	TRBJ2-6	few	CASSRPGANVLTF	TGTGCCAGCAGCCGGCCTGGGGCCAACGTCCTGACTTTC
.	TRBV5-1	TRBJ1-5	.	CASSLGPGADSQPQHF	TGCGCCAGCAGCTTGGGCCCGGGGGCCGATTCACAGCCCCAGCATTTT
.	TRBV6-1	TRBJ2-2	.	CASSEARDSRSGELFF	TGTGCCAGCAGTGAAGCGCGGGACAGTCGTTCCGGGGAGCTGTTTTTT
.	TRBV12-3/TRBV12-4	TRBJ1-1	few	CASSSYKGTEAFF	TGTGCCAGCAGTTCATACAAGGGAACTGAAGCTTTCTTT
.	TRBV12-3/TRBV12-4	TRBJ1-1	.	CASSLFEEGRAFF	TGTGCCAGCAGTTTATTCGAAGAGGGTCGCGCTTTCTTT
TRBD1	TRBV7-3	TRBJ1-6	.	CASSVTGGLNSPLHF	TGTGCCAGCAGCGTGACAGGGGGTTTGAATTCACCCCTCCACTTT
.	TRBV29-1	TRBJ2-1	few	CSVKGQGNSYNEQFF	TGCAGCGTCAAAGGCCAGGGGAACTCCTACAATGAGCAGTTCTTC
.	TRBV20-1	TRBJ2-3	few	CSARDPSSNTDTQYF	TGCAGTGCTAGAGATCCTAGCTCAAACACAGATACGCAGTATTTT
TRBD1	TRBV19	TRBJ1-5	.	CASSITIGGRQGRAQPQHF	TGTGCCAGTAGTATAACAATTGGTGGTCGACAGGGACGGGCTCAGCCCCAGCATTTT
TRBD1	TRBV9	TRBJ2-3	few	CASSVGQKTDTQYF	TGTGCCAGCAGCGTGGGACAGAAGACAGATACGCAGTATTTT
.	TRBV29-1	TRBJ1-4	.	CSVRGGRTNEKLFF	TGCAGCGTCCGGGGGGGAAGAACTAATGAAAAACTGTTTTTT
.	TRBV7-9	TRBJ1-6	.	CASSPPGVSSPLHF	TGTGCCAGCAGCCCCCCCGGGGTCAGCTCACCCCTCCACTTT
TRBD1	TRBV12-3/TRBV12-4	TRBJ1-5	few	CASRRTGGNQGQPQHF	TGTGCCAGCAGGCGTACAGGGGGCAACCAGGGACAGCCCCAGCATTTT
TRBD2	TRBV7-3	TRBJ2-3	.	CACSTSGGTTDTQYF	TGTGCCTGCAGCACTAGCGGGGGGACGACAGATACGCAGTATTTT
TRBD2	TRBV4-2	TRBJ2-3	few	CASSQGGSGASTDTQYF	TGTGCCAGCAGCCAAGGGGGTAGCGGGGCTAGCACAGATACGCAGTATTTT
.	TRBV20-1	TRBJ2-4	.	CSASAGAKNIQYF	TGCAGTGCTAGCGCAGGGGCCAAAAACATTCAGTACTTC
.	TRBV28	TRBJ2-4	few	CASTVTGPPGNIQYF	TGTGCCAGCACCGTTACCGGGCCCCCGGGGAACATTCAGTACTTC
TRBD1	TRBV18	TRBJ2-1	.	CASSPMGQGCNEQFF	TGTGCCAGCTCACCTATGGGACAGGGATGCAATGAGCAGTTCTTC
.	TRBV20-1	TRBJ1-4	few	CSARAPSNEKLFF	TGCAGTGCCAGAGCCCCGTCTAATGAAAAACTGTTTTTT
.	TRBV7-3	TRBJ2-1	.	CASSLTGTASSYNEQFF	TGTGCCAGCAGCTTAACTGGGACGGCGAGCTCCTACAATGAGCAGTTCTTC
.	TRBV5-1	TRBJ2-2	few	CASTTIADNTGELFF	TGCGCCAGCACCACTATAGCGGACAACACCGGGGAGCTGTTTTTT
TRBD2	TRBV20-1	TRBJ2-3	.	CSAMGTSGTDTQYF	TGCAGTGCCATGGGGACTAGCGGTACAGATACGCAGTATTTT
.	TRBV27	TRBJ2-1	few	CASSLRPSGTDEQFF	TGTGCCAGCAGTCTCCGTCCCTCGGGGACGGATGAGCAGTTCTTC
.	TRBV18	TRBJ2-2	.	CASDTLGVNTGELFF	TGTGCCAGCGACACCCTGGGGGTGAACACCGGGGAGCTGTTTTTT
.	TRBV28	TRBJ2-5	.	CASSLWGQGQQETQYF	TGTGCCAGCAGTTTATGGGGGCAGGGCCAACAAGAGACCCAGTACTTC
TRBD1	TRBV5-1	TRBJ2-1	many	CASSDGTGSRNEQFF	TGCGCCAGCAGCGACGGGACAGGGAGTCGCAATGAGCAGTTCTTC